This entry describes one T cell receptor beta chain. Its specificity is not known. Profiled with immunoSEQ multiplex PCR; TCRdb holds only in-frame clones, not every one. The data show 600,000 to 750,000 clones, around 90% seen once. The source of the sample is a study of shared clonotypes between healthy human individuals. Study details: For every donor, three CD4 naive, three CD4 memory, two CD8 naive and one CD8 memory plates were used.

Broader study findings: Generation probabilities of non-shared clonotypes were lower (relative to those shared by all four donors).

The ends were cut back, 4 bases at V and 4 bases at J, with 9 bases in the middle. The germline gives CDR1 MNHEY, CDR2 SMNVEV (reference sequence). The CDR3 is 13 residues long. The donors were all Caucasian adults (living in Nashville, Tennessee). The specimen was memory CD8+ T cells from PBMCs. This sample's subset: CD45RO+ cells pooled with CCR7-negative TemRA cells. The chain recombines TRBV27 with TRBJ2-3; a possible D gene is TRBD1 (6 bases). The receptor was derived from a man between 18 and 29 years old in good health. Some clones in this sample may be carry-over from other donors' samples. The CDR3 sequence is CASSSGGPDTQYF. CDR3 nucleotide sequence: TGTGCCAGCAGTTCTGGGGGCCCAGATACGCAGTATTTT.